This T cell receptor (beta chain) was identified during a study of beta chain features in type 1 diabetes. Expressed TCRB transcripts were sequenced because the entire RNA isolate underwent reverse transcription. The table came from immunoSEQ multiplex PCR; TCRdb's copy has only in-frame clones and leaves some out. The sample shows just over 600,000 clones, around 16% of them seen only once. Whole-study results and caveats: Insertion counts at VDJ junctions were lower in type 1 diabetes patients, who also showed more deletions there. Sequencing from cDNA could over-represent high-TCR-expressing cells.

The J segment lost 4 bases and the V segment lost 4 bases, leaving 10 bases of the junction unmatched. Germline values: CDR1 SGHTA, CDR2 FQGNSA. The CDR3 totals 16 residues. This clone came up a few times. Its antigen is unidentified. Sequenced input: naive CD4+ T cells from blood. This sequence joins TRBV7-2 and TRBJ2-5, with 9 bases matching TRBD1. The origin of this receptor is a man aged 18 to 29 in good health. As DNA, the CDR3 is TGTGCCAGCAGCTCTCCCCGGGACAGGGCTCGAGAGACCCAGTACTTC. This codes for CASSSPRDRARETQYF.